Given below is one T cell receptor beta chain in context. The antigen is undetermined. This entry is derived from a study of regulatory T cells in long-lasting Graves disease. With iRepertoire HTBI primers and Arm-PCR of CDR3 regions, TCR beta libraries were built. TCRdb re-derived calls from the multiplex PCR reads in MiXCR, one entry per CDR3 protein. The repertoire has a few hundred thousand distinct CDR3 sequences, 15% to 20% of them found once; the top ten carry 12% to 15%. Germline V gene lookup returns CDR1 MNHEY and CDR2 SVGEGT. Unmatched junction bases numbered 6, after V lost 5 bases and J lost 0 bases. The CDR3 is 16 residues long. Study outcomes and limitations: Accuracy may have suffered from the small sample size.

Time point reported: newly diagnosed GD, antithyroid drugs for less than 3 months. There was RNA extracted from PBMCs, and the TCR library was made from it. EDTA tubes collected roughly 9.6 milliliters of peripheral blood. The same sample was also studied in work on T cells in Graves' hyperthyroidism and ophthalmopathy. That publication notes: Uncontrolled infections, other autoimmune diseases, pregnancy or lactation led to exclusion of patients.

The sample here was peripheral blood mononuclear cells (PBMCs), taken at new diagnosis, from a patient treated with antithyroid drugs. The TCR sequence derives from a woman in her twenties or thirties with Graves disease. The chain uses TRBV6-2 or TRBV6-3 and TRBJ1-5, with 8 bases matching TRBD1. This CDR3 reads CASSEDRVYSNQPQHF. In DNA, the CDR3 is TGTGCCAGCAGTGAGGACAGGGTCTATAGCAATCAGCCCCAGCATTTT.